A selection of T cell receptor beta chains follows, all from one sample in a study of sequential checkpoint blockade in melanoma. The repertoire was sequenced with immunoSEQ multiplex PCR; TCRdb's copy has only in-frame clones and lacks some. The repertoire holds tens of thousands of clones, roughly 90% seen once, with approximately 12% in the top ten. The input for sequencing was CD8+ T cells sorted from blood (inferred from file names), taken from a patient given nivolumab and ipilimumab in sequence. The source of these receptors is a human donor with melanoma. Both conserved end residues are part of each CDR3. D genes are given only for firm matches. The listing skips clone size in some rows; elsewhere it reads once, few, many or a size class.

V: TRBV27
J: TRBJ1-2
D: TRBD1
size: .
CDR3: CASSSGTDYGYTF
DNA: TGTGCCAGCAGTTCCGGGACAGACTATGGCTACACCTTC

V: TRBV7-9
J: TRBJ2-7
D: TRBD1
size: once
CDR3: CASSARQGGRSYEQYF
DNA: TGTGCCAGCAGCGCCCGACAGGGGGGGAGGTCCTACGAGCAGTACTTC

V: TRBV7-9
J: TRBJ2-7
D: TRBD2
size: .
CDR3: CASSPPSGRATYEQYF
DNA: TGTGCCAGCAGCCCCCCTAGCGGGAGGGCCACCTACGAGCAGTACTTC

V: TRBV5-4
J: TRBJ2-7
D: .
size: .
CDR3: CASSLPQEGIYEQYF
DNA: TGTGCCAGCAGCTTGCCCCAGGAGGGGATTTACGAGCAGTACTTC

V: TRBV27
J: TRBJ2-1
D: TRBD2
size: .
CDR3: CASSLLGTSGIGNEQFF
DNA: TGTGCCAGCAGTTTATTGGGGACTAGCGGGATAGGCAATGAGCAGTTCTTC

V: TRBV27
J: TRBJ2-7
D: .
size: medium-sized
CDR3: CASSLSRGPYEQYF
DNA: TGTGCCAGCAGTTTATCCAGGGGACCCTACGAGCAGTACTTC

V: TRBV7-9
J: TRBJ1-4
D: TRBD1
size: few
CDR3: CASVAQHTGQGVEKLFF
DNA: TGTGCCAGCGTCGCTCAACACACGGGACAGGGAGTTGAAAAACTGTTTTTT

V: TRBV5-1
J: TRBJ2-1
D: .
size: .
CDR3: CASSLRANGYNEQFF
DNA: TGCGCCAGCAGCTTGAGAGCGAACGGCTACAATGAGCAGTTCTTC

V: TRBV25-1
J: TRBJ2-1
D: .
size: .
CDR3: CASSEFERNEQFF
DNA: TGTGCCAGCAGTGAATTTGAGAGGAATGAGCAGTTCTTC

V: TRBV6-6
J: TRBJ2-1
D: TRBD2
size: .
CDR3: CASSRLAEAYEQFF
DNA: TGTGCCAGCAGTCGACTAGCGGAGGCCTATGAGCAGTTCTTC

V: TRBV29-1
J: TRBJ2-7
D: .
size: .
CDR3: CSVSVRAEFPAEQYF
DNA: TGCAGCGTTTCGGTCCGTGCGGAGTTCCCCGCCGAGCAGTACTTC

V: TRBV14
J: TRBJ1-5
D: .
size: few
CDR3: CASSQDPQPQHF
DNA: TGTGCCAGCAGCCAAGATCCGCAGCCCCAGCATTTT

V: TRBV11-3
J: TRBJ1-1
D: .
size: .
CDR3: CASSSGGSEAFF
DNA: TGTGCCAGCAGCTCCGGGGGGTCTGAAGCTTTCTTT

V: TRBV6-5
J: TRBJ2-1
D: TRBD1
size: .
CDR3: CASSYEDRVGEQFF
DNA: TGTGCCAGCAGTTACGAGGACAGGGTCGGCGAGCAGTTCTTC

V: TRBV19
J: TRBJ2-5
D: TRBD1
size: .
CDR3: CASSMGQAGQETQYF
DNA: TGTGCCAGTAGTATGGGACAGGCTGGGCAAGAGACCCAGTACTTC

V: TRBV9
J: TRBJ1-1
D: TRBD1
size: .
CDR3: CASSPGGLATEAFF
DNA: TGTGCCAGCAGCCCAGGGGGGCTGGCCACTGAAGCTTTCTTT

V: TRBV4-1
J: TRBJ1-2
D: TRBD1
size: .
CDR3: CASGQGHYGYTF
DNA: TGCGCCAGCGGACAGGGGCACTATGGCTACACCTTC

V: TRBV9
J: TRBJ2-5
D: .
size: .
CDR3: CASSKDTGYKVQYF
DNA: TGTGCCAGCAGCAAGGACACCGGATACAAGGTCCAGTACTTC

V: TRBV9
J: TRBJ2-5
D: TRBD2
size: .
CDR3: CASSATSGSFQETQYF
DNA: TGTGCCAGCAGCGCGACTAGCGGGAGTTTCCAAGAGACCCAGTACTTC

V: TRBV13
J: TRBJ1-4
D: .
size: .
CDR3: CASSLLGREGEKLFF
DNA: TGTGCCAGCAGCTTATTGGGAAGGGAGGGTGAAAAACTGTTTTTT

V: TRBV6-5
J: TRBJ1-4
D: .
size: .
CDR3: CASSSRFDGEKLFF
DNA: TGTGCCAGCAGTAGCAGGTTTGACGGTGAAAAACTGTTTTTT

V: TRBV5-1
J: TRBJ2-7
D: TRBD1
size: once
CDR3: CASSYRDSTYEQYF
DNA: TGCGCCAGCAGCTACCGGGACAGCACCTACGAGCAGTACTTC

V: TRBV19
J: TRBJ2-3
D: TRBD2
size: .
CDR3: CASNLAGGPTDTQYF
DNA: TGTGCCAGTAACCTAGCGGGAGGCCCCACAGATACGCAGTATTTT

V: TRBV4-1
J: TRBJ2-1
D: .
size: .
CDR3: CASSQDLLAGNNEQFF
DNA: TGCGCCAGCAGCCAAGATCTATTGGCGGGGAACAATGAGCAGTTCTTC

V: TRBV10-3
J: TRBJ2-1
D: .
size: few
CDR3: CASGLASYNEQFF
DNA: TGTGCCTCGGGCCTAGCGAGCTACAATGAGCAGTTCTTC

V: TRBV7-6
J: TRBJ2-1
D: .
size: .
CDR3: CASSRTDYNEQFF
DNA: TGTGCCAGCAGCCGGACTGACTACAATGAGCAGTTCTTC

V: TRBV27
J: TRBJ1-2
D: .
size: .
CDR3: CASSGGGPPYGYTF
DNA: TGTGCCAGCAGTGGTGGAGGACCCCCCTATGGCTACACCTTC

V: TRBV7-9
J: TRBJ2-2
D: .
size: few
CDR3: CASSLARDLTRKLFF
DNA: TGTGCCAGCAGCTTAGCGCGGGACCTTACAAGGAAGCTGTTTTTT

V: TRBV28
J: TRBJ2-7
D: .
size: .
CDR3: CASRPQGSGYEQYF
DNA: TGTGCCAGCAGACCACAGGGTTCGGGCTACGAGCAGTACTTC

V: TRBV4-3
J: TRBJ1-5
D: .
size: .
CDR3: CASSQDWALTQPQHF
DNA: TGCGCCAGCAGCCAAGATTGGGCACTGACTCAGCCCCAGCATTTT

V: TRBV5-4
J: TRBJ2-7
D: TRBD2
size: few
CDR3: CASSPTGTSGSYEQYF
DNA: TGTGCCAGCAGCCCGACCGGGACTAGCGGCTCCTACGAGCAGTACTTC

V: TRBV10-3
J: TRBJ1-1
D: .
size: .
CDR3: CAISSGSEAFF
DNA: TGTGCCATCAGCTCGGGGAGTGAAGCTTTCTTT

V: TRBV30
J: TRBJ1-2
D: .
size: .
CDR3: CAWILTGNYGYTF
DNA: TGTGCCTGGATTTTGACAGGAAACTATGGCTACACCTTC

V: TRBV9
J: TRBJ2-2
D: TRBD2
size: .
CDR3: CASSVKGAGVTGELFF
DNA: TGTGCCAGCAGCGTAAAAGGAGCGGGAGTTACCGGGGAGCTGTTTTTT

V: TRBV9
J: TRBJ2-7
D: .
size: .
CDR3: CASSVGGGAINEQYF
DNA: TGTGCCAGCAGCGTAGGGGGTGGGGCGATAAACGAGCAGTACTTC

V: TRBV2
J: TRBJ1-3
D: TRBD1
size: .
CDR3: CASSAGTGSGNTIYF
DNA: TGTGCCAGCAGCGCCGGGACAGGCTCTGGAAACACCATATATTTT

V: TRBV27
J: TRBJ1-1
D: .
size: .
CDR3: CASSPRGPEAFF
DNA: TGTGCCAGCAGTCCCCGGGGTCCTGAAGCTTTCTTT

V: TRBV6-6
J: TRBJ2-1
D: TRBD2
size: .
CDR3: CASSTSGSLEFF
DNA: TGTGCCAGCAGTACTAGCGGGTCCTTGGAGTTCTTC

V: TRBV4-2
J: TRBJ2-1
D: TRBD1
size: .
CDR3: CASSSPGSLGQGFDEQFF
DNA: TGTGCCAGCAGCTCCCCAGGATCTTTGGGACAGGGCTTCGATGAGCAGTTCTTC

V: TRBV2
J: TRBJ2-3
D: TRBD1
size: .
CDR3: CASGGQADLRYF
DNA: TGTGCCAGCGGGGGACAGGCCGATCTGCGGTATTTT

V: TRBV27
J: TRBJ1-2
D: TRBD1
size: .
CDR3: CASSATGDGYTF
DNA: TGTGCCAGCAGTGCCACAGGGGATGGCTACACCTTC

V: TRBV19
J: TRBJ2-1
D: .
size: .
CDR3: CASSSFSYNEQFF
DNA: TGTGCCAGTAGTTCCTTTTCCTACAATGAGCAGTTCTTC

V: TRBV7-8
J: TRBJ1-2
D: .
size: once
CDR3: CASSLGLTGTYGYTF
DNA: TGTGCCAGCAGCTTAGGCCTAACAGGAACCTATGGCTACACCTTC

V: TRBV6-1
J: TRBJ1-5
D: .
size: .
CDR3: CASSVWADNQPQHF
DNA: TGTGCCAGCAGTGTCTGGGCCGACAATCAGCCCCAGCATTTT

V: TRBV5-4
J: TRBJ2-7
D: TRBD1
size: .
CDR3: CASSLGTGPRYF
DNA: TGTGCCAGCAGCTTGGGGACAGGTCCTAGGTACTTC

V: TRBV20-1
J: TRBJ1-2
D: .
size: once
CDR3: CSAPVNYGYTF
DNA: TGCAGTGCTCCAGTCAACTATGGCTACACCTTC

V: TRBV10-2
J: TRBJ1-1
D: TRBD1
size: .
CDR3: CASMDRGIEAFF
DNA: TGCGCCAGCATGGACAGGGGTATTGAAGCTTTCTTT

V: TRBV27
J: TRBJ1-1
D: .
size: .
CDR3: CASSLSVGAGNTEAFF
DNA: TGTGCCAGCAGTTTATCGGTAGGGGCTGGGAACACTGAAGCTTTCTTT

V: TRBV7-7
J: TRBJ2-5
D: TRBD2
size: once
CDR3: CASSLAPSGRDQETQYF
DNA: TGTGCCAGCAGCTTAGCCCCTAGCGGGAGGGACCAAGAGACCCAGTACTTC

V: TRBV5-3
J: TRBJ2-7
D: TRBD2
size: few
CDR3: CASGTEGLTYEQYF
DNA: TGCGCCAGCGGGACGGAGGGGCTAACCTACGAGCAGTACTTC

V: TRBV7-2
J: TRBJ2-3
D: TRBD1
size: .
CDR3: CASSPGTGLSDTQYF
DNA: TGTGCCAGCAGCCCCGGGACAGGCCTTTCAGATACGCAGTATTTT

V: TRBV7-6
J: TRBJ2-1
D: TRBD2
size: few
CDR3: CASSLAASGDDEQFF
DNA: TGTGCCAGCAGCTTAGCGGCTAGCGGGGACGATGAGCAGTTCTTC

V: TRBV4-3
J: TRBJ1-5
D: .
size: .
CDR3: CASSQRQGLNQPQHF
DNA: TGCGCCAGCAGCCAACGGCAGGGCCTTAATCAGCCCCAGCATTTT

V: TRBV25-1
J: TRBJ1-1
D: .
size: .
CDR3: CASRNTEAFF
DNA: TGTGCGTCTAGGAACACTGAAGCTTTCTTT

V: TRBV10-1
J: TRBJ2-1
D: .
size: .
CDR3: CASRGQLPSYNEQFF
DNA: TGCGCCAGCAGAGGACAGCTACCATCCTACAATGAGCAGTTCTTC